The entry below gives a single TCR beta chain sequence along with its context. The sample comes from a study of blood T cell repertoires in COVID-19. Study-wide background: COVID-19 samples collected from the United States, Italy and Spain covered acute and convalescent phases.

The CDR3 is 13 residues long. Trimming stripped 7 bases from V and 5 bases from J, with 11 bases between. Under the authors' procedure: Estimation of nucleated cell counts was performed using reference gene primer amplification. Measured with immunoSEQ multiplex PCR; TCRdb has only the in-frame clones, and not every one. Clonal size and the V and J genes are those of that table, whereas D and trimming came from the DNA. The sample lists under 150,000 clones, around 83% occurring once. This receptor was identified in a man older than 75 with active or convalescent COVID-19. This rearrangement joins TRBV12-3 or TRBV12-4 to TRBJ2-2; no clear D gene. Input material: peripheral blood. The CDR3 DNA reads as TGTGCCAGCACCTTGCACCGGACCGGGGAGCTGTTTTTT. The encoded protein is CASTLHRTGELFF.